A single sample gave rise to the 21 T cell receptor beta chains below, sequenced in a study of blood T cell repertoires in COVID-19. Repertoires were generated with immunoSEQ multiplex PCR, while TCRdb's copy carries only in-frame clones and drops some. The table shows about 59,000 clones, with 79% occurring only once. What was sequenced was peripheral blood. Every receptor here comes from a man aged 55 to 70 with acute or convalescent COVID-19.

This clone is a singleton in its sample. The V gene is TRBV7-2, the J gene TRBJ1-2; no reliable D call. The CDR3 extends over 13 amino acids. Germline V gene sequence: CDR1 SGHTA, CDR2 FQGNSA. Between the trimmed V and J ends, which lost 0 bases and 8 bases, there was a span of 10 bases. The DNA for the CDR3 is TGTGCCAGCAGCTTAGCGGGCACAGCCGGCTACACCTTC. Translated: CASSLAGTAGYTF.

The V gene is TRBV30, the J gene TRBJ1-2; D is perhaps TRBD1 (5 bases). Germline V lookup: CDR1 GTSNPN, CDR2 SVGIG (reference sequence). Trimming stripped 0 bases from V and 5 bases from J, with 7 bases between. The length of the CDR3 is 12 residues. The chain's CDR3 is CAWSVGTYGYTF. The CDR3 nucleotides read TGTGCCTGGAGTGTAGGGACTTATGGCTACACCTTC. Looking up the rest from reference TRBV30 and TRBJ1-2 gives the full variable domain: SQTIHQWPATLVQPVGSPLSLECTVEGTSNPNLYWYRQAAGRGLQLLFYSVGIGQISSEVPQNLSASRPQDRQFILSSKKLLLSDSGFYLCAWSVGTYGYTFGSGTRLTVV.

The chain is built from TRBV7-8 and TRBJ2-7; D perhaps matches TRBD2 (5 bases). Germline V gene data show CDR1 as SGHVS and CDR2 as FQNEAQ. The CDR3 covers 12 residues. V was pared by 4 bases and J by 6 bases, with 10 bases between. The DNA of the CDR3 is TGTGCCAGCAGCTACGGACTGAGCGAGCAGTACTTC. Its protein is CASSYGLSEQYF.

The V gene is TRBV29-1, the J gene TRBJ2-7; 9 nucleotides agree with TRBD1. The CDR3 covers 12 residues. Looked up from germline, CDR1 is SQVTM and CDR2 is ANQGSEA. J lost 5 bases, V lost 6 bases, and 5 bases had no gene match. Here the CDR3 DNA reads TGCAGCGTCCCGGGACAGGGCGACGAGCAGTACTTC. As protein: CSVPGQGDEQYF.

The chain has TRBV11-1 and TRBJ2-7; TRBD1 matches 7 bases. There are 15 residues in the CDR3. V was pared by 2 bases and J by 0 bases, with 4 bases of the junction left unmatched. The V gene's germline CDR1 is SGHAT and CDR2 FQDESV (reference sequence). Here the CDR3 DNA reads TGTGCCAGCAGCTTAACCGGGACAGTCTCCTACGAGCAGTACTTC. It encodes CASSLTGTVSYEQYF.

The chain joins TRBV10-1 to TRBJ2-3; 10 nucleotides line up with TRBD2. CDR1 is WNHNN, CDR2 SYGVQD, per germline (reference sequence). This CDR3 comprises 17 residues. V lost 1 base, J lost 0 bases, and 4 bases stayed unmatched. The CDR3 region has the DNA TGCGCCAGCAGTGAGTTTGGACTAGCGGCTAGCACAGATACGCAGTATTTT. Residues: CASSEFGLAASTDTQYF.

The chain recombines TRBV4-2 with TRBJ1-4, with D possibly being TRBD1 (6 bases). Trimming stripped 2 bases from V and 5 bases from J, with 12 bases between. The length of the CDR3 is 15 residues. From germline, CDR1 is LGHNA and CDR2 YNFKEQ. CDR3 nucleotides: TGTGCCAGCAGCCAAATGGACAGTCAAAATGAAAAACTGTTTTTT. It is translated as CASSQMDSQNEKLFF.

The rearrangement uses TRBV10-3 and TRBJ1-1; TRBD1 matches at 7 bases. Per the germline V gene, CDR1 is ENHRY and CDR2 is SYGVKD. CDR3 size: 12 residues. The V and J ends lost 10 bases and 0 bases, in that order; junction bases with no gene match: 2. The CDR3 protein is CATTGLNTEAFF. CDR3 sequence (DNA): TGTGCCACGACAGGGCTGAACACTGAAGCTTTCTTT.

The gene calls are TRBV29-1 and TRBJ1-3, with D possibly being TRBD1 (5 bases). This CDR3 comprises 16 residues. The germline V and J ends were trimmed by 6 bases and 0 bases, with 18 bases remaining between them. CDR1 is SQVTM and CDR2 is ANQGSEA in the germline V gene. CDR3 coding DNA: TGCAGCGTCGCCGATCCGGGACTTTACTCTGGAAACACCATATATTTT. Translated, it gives CSVADPGLYSGNTIYF.

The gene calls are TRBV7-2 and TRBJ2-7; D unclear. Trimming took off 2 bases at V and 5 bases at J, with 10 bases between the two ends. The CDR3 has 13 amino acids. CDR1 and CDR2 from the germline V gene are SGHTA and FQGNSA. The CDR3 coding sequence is TGTGCCAGCAGCTTATGGGTTCGGGACGAGCAGTACTTC. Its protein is CASSLWVRDEQYF.

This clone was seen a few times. CDR3 region: CASSLVAGASYEQYF. CDR3 DNA sequence: TGTGCCAGCAGCTTGGTAGCAGGGGCTAGCTACGAGCAGTACTTC. The V gene is TRBV5-6, the J gene TRBJ2-7; D may be TRBD1 (6 bases). The CDR3 has 15 residues. The germline CDR1 and CDR2 sequences are SGHDT and YYEEEE. Between the trimmed V and J ends, which lost 0 bases and 3 bases, there was a span of 13 bases.

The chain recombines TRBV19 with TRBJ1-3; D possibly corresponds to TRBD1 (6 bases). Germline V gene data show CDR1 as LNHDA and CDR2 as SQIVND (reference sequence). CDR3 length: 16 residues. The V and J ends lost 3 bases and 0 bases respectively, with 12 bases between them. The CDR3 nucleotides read TGTGCCAGTAGTATTGGCAGGGGCAACTCTGGAAACACCATATATTTT. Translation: CASSIGRGNSGNTIYF.

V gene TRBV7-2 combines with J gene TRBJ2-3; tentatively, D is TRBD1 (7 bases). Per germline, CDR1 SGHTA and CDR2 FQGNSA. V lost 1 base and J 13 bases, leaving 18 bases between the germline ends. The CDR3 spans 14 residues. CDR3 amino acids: CASSLGSQGGQEYF. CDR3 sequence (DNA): TGTGCCAGCAGCTTAGGGTCCCAGGGGGGTCAGGAGTATTTT.

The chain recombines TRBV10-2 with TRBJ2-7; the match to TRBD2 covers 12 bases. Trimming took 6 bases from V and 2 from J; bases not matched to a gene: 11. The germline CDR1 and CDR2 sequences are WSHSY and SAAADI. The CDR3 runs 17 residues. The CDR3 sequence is CASSLWTSGKIPYEQYF. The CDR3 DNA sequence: TGCGCCAGCAGCCTATGGACTAGCGGGAAAATCCCCTACGAGCAGTACTTC.

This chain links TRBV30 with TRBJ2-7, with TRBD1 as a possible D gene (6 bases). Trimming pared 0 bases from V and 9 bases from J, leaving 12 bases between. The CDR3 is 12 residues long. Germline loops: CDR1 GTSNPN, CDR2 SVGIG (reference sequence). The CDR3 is CAWSVAQGRQYF. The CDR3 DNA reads TGTGCCTGGAGTGTAGCTCAGGGGCGGCAGTACTTC.

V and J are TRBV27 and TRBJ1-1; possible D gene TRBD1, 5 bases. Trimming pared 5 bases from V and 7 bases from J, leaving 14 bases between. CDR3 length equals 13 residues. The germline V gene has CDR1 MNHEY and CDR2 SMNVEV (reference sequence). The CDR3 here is CASSVFGGDEAFF. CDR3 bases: TGTGCCAGCAGTGTCTTCGGGGGGGATGAAGCTTTCTTT.

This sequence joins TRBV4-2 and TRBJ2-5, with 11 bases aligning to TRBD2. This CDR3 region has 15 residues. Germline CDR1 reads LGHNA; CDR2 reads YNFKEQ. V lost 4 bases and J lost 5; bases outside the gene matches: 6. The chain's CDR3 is CASSPLAGGRETQYF. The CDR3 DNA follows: TGTGCCAGCAGCCCTCTAGCGGGAGGTAGGGAGACCCAGTACTTC.

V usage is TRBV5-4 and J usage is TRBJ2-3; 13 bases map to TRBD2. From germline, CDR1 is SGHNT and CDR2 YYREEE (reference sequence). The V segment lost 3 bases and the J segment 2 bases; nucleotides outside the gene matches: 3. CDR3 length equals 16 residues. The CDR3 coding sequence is TGTGCCAGCAGCTCCGGGACTAGCGGGACCACAGATACGCAGTATTTT. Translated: CASSSGTSGTTDTQYF.

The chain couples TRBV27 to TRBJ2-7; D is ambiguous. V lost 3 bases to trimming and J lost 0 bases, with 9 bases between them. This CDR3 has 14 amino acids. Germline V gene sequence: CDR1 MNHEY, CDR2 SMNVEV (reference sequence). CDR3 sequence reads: CASSFTVLSYEQYF. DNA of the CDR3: TGTGCCAGCAGTTTTACAGTACTCTCCTACGAGCAGTACTTC.

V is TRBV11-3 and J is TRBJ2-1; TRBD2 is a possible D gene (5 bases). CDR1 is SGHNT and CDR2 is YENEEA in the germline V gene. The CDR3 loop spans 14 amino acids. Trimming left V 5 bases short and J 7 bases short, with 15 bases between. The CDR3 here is CASSARGSKNEQFF. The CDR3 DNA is TGTGCCAGCAGCGCCCGGGGATCTAAGAATGAGCAGTTCTTC. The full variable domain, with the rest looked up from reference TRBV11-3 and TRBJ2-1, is EAGVVQSPRYKIIEKKQPVAFWCNPISGHNTLYWYLQNLGQGPELLIRYENEEAVDDSQLPKDRFSAERLKGVDSTLKIQPAELGDSAVYLCASSARGSKNEQFFGPGTRLTVL.

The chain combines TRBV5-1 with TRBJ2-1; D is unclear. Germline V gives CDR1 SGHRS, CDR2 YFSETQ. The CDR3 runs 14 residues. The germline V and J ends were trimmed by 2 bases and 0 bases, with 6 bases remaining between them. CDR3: CASSLFSSYNEQFF. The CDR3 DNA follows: TGCGCCAGCAGCTTATTTAGCTCCTACAATGAGCAGTTCTTC.